The 12 T cell receptor beta chains reported below all come from one sample, sequenced in a study of blood T cell repertoires in COVID-19. Assay used: immunoSEQ multiplex PCR; TCRdb lists only in-frame clones, some missing. The sample yields 300,000 to 350,000 clones, roughly 90% seen once. Specimen: PBMCs or T cells enriched from blood (not recorded which). The receptors were sampled from a woman younger than 30 who had recovered from COVID-19.

The chain recombines TRBV29-1 with TRBJ1-4; TRBD1 agrees at 8 bases. Per germline, CDR1 SQVTM and CDR2 ANQGSEA. V was clipped by 2 bases and J by 6 bases; unmatched bases: 8. CDR3 length: 15 amino acids. The CDR3 DNA reads TGCAGCGTTGAATTTGCAGGGGGCCTGTATGAAAAACTGTTTTTT. Amino acid sequence: CSVEFAGGLYEKLFF.

This clone was seen ten or more times. V is TRBV7-9 and J is TRBJ1-5, with 8 bases lining up with TRBD1. The CDR3 runs 15 residues. From germline, CDR1 is SEHNR and CDR2 FQNEAQ (reference sequence). Trimming cost V 4 bases and J 4 bases; bases outside gene matches: 6. CDR3 in amino acids: CASSSGGSRNQPQHF. CDR3 nucleotides: TGTGCCAGCAGCTCAGGGGGCTCTCGGAATCAGCCCCAGCATTTT.

The rearrangement links TRBV7-6 to TRBJ1-5, with D perhaps TRBD1 (6 bases). The germline CDR1 and CDR2 sequences are SGHVS and FNYEAQ. The CDR3 runs 14 residues. V lost 3 bases and J lost 9, with 15 bases in between. CDR3 sequence: CASSFWEGEAPQHF. CDR3 DNA: TGTGCCAGCAGCTTTTGGGAGGGGGAAGCGCCCCAGCATTTT.

The J gene is TRBJ1-1, the V gene TRBV4-2; no definite D call. CDR3 length: 12 residues. Trimming removed 1 base at V and 6 bases at J, with 6 bases between. The germline V gene has CDR1 LGHNA and CDR2 YNFKEQ. CDR3 sequence (DNA): TGTGCCAGCAGCCAAGTGGACTCTGAAGCTTTCTTT. Translating gives CASSQVDSEAFF.

This sequence joins TRBV7-2 and TRBJ1-3, with 8 bases fitting TRBD1. Losses at the gene ends were 5 bases for V and 3 bases for J; bases not matched to a gene: 3. The CDR3 length is 14 residues. In germline, CDR1 is SGHTA, CDR2 FQGNSA. The CDR3 nucleotides are TGTGCCAGCAGCGGACAGGGAGGTGGAAACACCATATATTTT. Translating gives CASSGQGGGNTIYF.

The J gene is TRBJ1-1, the V gene TRBV28; 7 bases line up with TRBD1. This CDR3 region has 16 residues. J gave up 4 bases and V 4 bases, and 12 bases lay outside the gene matches. Germline CDR1 and CDR2: MDHEN and SYDVKM. The CDR3 reads CASSSRQGFWITEAFF. The CDR3 DNA is TGTGCCAGCAGTTCCAGACAGGGTTTTTGGATCACTGAAGCTTTCTTT.

This sequence joins TRBV7-9 and TRBJ1-5; D is unclear. Trimming removed 3 bases from V and 5 bases from J, with 14 bases in between. The CDR3 consists of 15 residues. CDR1 is SEHNR, CDR2 FQNEAQ, per germline (reference sequence). DNA for the CDR3: TGTGCCAGCAGCTTTGACACCCTTTTGGATCAGCCCCAGCATTTT. Its translation is CASSFDTLLDQPQHF. Combining the CDR3 with reference TRBV7-9 and TRBJ1-5 gives the whole variable domain DTGVSQNPRHKITKRGQNVTFRCDPISEHNRLYWYRQTLGQGPEFLTYFQNEAQLEKSRLLSDRFSAERPKGSFSTLEIQRTEQGDSAMYLCASSFDTLLDQPQHFGDGTRLSIL.

The chain employs TRBV5-6 and TRBJ1-1; TRBD1 is a possible D gene (5 bases). This CDR3 is built from 12 residues. V was shortened by 0 bases and J by 8 bases, with 8 bases between the two germline ends. CDR1 is SGHDT and CDR2 is YYEEEE in the germline V gene. The CDR3 nucleotides are TGTGCCAGCAGCTTGGCCGGGGGGGAAGCTTTCTTT. This encodes CASSLAGGEAFF.

This clone was observed once. The same CDR3 also results from other DNA sequences found in this sample. The chain recombines TRBV5-1 with TRBJ1-1; TRBD1 is a possible D gene (6 bases). This CDR3 contains 15 residues. Trimming shortened V by 0 bases and J by 1 base, and 10 bases separated the two germline ends. Per the germline V gene, CDR1 is SGHRS and CDR2 is YFSETQ. CDR3 residues: CASSLAGVQNTEAFF. The CDR3 DNA reads TGCGCCAGCAGCTTGGCAGGGGTCCAGAACACTGAAGCTTTCTTT.

J is TRBJ1-4 and V is TRBV5-1; 9 bases map to TRBD1. The CDR3 is made up of 15 amino acids. Germline V CDR1 and CDR2: SGHRS, YFSETQ. The J segment lost 7 bases and the V segment lost 4 bases, leaving 8 bases of the junction unmatched. This CDR3 is CASSVQGQGGEKLFF. DNA of the CDR3: TGCGCCAGCAGCGTACAGGGACAGGGAGGTGAAAAACTGTTTTTT.

This rearrangement joins TRBV30 to TRBJ1-5; perhaps TRBD1 as D (6 bases). The CDR3 spans 14 residues. Germline V lookup: CDR1 GTSNPN, CDR2 SVGIG (reference sequence). Trimming removed 0 bases from V and 9 bases from J, with 15 bases in between. Written as DNA, the CDR3 is TGTGCCTGGAGTGTTCTGGACAGCGTACGGCCCCAGCATTTT. Residues: CAWSVLDSVRPQHF.

This rearrangement joins TRBV28 to TRBJ2-2; D gene uncertain. The V end lost 2 bases, the J end lost 5 bases, and 12 bases lay between the germline ends. Germline-derived CDR1 and CDR2 are MDHEN and SYDVKM. This CDR3 has 15 residues. CDR3 region: CASSLGSRVTGELFF. CDR3 coding DNA: TGTGCCAGCAGTTTAGGCTCACGGGTTACCGGGGAGCTGTTTTTT.